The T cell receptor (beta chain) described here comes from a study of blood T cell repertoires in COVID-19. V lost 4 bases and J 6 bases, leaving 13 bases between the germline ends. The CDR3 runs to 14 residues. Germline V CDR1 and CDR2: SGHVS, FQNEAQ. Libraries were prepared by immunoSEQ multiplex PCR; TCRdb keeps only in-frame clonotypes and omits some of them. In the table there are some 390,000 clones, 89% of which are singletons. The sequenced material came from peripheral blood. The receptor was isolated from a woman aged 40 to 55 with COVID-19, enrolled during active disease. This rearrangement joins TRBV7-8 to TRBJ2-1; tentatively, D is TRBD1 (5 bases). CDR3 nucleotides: TGTGCCAGCAGCTCCCTCAGGGCTGGCAATGAGCAGTTCTTC. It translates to CASSSLRAGNEQFF. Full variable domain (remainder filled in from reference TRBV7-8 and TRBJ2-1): GAGVSQSPRYKVAKRGQDVALRCDPISGHVSLFWYQQALGQGPEFLTYFQNEAQLDKSGLPSDRFFAERPEGSVSTLKIQRTQQEDSAVYLCASSSLRAGNEQFFGPGTRLTVL.